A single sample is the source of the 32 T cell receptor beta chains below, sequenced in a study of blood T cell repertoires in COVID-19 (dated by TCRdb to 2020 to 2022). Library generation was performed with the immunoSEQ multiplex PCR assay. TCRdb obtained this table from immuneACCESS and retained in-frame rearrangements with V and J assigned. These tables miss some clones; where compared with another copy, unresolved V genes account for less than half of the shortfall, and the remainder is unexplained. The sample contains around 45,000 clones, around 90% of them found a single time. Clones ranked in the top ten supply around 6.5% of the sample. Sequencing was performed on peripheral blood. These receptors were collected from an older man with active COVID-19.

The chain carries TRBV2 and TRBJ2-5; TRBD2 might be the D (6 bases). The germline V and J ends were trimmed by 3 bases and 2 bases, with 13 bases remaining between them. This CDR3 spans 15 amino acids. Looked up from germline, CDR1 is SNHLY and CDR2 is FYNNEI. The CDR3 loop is CASSDRRGNQETQYF. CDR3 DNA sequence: TGTGCCAGCAGTGACCGGAGGGGCAATCAAGAGACCCAGTACTTC.

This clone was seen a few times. This chain's CDR3 is CAISPGVSGNTIYF. DNA of the CDR3: TGTGCCATCAGTCCAGGGGTATCCGGAAACACCATATATTTT. This chain connects TRBV10-3 to TRBJ1-3; a weak D match, TRBD1 (6 bases). In germline, CDR1 is ENHRY, CDR2 SYGVKD. Trimming shortened V by 5 bases and J by 4 bases, and 12 bases separated the two germline ends. The CDR3 sequence is 14 residues long.

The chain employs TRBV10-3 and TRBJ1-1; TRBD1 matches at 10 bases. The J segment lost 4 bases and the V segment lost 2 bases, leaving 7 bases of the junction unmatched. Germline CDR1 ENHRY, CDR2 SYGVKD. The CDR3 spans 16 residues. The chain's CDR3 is CAISEGDRGGATEAFF. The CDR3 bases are TGTGCCATCAGTGAGGGGGACAGGGGAGGCGCCACTGAAGCTTTCTTT.

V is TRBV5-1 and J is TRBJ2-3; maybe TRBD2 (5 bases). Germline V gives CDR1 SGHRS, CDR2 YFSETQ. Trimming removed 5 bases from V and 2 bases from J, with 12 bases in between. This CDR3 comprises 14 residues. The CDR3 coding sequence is TGCGCCAGCAGGTCAGCGGTCCCCACAGATACGCAGTATTTT. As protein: CASRSAVPTDTQYF.

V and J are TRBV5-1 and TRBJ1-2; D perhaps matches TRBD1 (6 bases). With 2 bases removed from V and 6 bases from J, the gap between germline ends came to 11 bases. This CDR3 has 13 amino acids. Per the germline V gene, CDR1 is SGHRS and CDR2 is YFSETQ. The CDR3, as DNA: TGCGCCAGCAGCTTTGGGGGCTGGGATGGCTACACCTTC. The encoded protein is CASSFGGWDGYTF.

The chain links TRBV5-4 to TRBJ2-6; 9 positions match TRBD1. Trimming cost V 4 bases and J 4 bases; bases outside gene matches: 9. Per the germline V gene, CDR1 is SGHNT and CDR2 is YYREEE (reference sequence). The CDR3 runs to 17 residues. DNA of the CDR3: TGTGCCAGCAGCACTCGGACAGGGGCGTACGGGGCCAACGTCCTGACTTTC. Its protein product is CASSTRTGAYGANVLTF.

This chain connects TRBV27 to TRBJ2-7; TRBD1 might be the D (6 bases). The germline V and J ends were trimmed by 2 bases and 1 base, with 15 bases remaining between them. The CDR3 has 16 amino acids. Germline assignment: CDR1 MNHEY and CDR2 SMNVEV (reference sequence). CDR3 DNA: TGTGCCAGCAGTTTAAGGCTGGGGGCGACTTCCTACGAGCAGTACTTC. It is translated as CASSLRLGATSYEQYF.

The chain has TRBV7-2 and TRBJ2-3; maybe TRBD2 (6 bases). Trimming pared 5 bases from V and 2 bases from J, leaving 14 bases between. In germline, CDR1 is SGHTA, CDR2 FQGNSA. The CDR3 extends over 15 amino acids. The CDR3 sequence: CASSLWRGTTDTQYF. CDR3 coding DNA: TGTGCCAGCAGCCTCTGGCGGGGCACCACAGATACGCAGTATTTT.

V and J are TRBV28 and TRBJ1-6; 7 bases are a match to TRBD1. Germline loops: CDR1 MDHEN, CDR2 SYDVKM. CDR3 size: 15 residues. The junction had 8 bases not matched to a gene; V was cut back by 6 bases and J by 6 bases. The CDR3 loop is CASSRRQGSNSPLHF. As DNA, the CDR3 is TGTGCCAGCAGCCGTCGACAGGGTAGTAATTCACCCCTCCACTTT.

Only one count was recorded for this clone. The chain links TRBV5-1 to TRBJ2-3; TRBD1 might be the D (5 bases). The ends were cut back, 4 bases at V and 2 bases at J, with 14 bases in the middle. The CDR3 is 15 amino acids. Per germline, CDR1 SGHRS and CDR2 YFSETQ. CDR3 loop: CASSGKQVSTDTQYF. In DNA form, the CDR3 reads TGCGCCAGCAGCGGGAAACAGGTCTCCACAGATACGCAGTATTTT.

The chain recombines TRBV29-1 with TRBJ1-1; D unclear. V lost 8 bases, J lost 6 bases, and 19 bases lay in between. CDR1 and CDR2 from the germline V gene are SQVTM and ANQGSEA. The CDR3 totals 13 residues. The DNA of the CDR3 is TGCAGCTCTCGAGAGGGCGATTGGGCTGAAGCTTTCTTT. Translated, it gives CSSREGDWAEAFF.

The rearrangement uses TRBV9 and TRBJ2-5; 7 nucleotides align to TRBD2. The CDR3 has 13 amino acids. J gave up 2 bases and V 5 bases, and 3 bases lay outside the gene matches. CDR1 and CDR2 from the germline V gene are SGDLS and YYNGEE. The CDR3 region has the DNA TGTGCCAGCAGGAAAGCGGGGCAAGAGACCCAGTACTTC. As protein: CASRKAGQETQYF. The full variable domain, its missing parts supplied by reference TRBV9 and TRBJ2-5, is DSGVTQTPKHLITATGQRVTLRCSPRSGDLSVYWYQQSLDQGLQFLIQYYNGEERAKGNILERFSAQQFPDLHSELNLSSLELGDSALYFCASRKAGQETQYFGPGTRLLVL.

For the CDR3, the DNA is TGTGCCAGCAGTTCCAGGGTAAAAAACTACAATGAGCAGTTCTTC. Its protein is CASSSRVKNYNEQFF. The V and J genes are TRBV28 and TRBJ2-1, with D possibly matching TRBD1 (5 bases). Trimming removed 4 bases at V and 3 bases at J, with 13 bases between. Germline values: CDR1 MDHEN, CDR2 SYDVKM. This CDR3 spans 15 amino acids.

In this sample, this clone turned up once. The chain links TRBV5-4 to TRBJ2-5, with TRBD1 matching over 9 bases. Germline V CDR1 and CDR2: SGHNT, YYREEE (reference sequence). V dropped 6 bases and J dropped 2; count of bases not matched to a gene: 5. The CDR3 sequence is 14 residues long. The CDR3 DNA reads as TGTGCCAGCAACAGACAGGGGGGTCAAGAGACCCAGTACTTC. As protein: CASNRQGGQETQYF.

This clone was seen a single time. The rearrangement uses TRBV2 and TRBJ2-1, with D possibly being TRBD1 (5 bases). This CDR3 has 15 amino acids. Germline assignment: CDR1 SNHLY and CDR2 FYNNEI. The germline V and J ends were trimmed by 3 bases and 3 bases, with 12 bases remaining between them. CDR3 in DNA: TGTGCCAGCAGTGAGGGGCAGGGTATCTACAATGAGCAGTTCTTC. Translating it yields CASSEGQGIYNEQFF.

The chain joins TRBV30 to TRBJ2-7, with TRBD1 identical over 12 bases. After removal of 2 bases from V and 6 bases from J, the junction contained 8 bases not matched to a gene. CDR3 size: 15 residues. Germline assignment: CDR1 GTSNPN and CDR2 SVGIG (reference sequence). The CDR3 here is CAWSPLGQGAAEQYF. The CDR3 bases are TGTGCCTGGAGTCCCCTGGGACAGGGGGCTGCCGAGCAGTACTTC.

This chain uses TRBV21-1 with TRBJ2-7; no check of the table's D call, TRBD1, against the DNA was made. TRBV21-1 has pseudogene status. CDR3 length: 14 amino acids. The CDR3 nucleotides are TGTGCCAGCAGCAGATCGGGACACAACTACGAGCAGTACTTC. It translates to CASSRSGHNYEQYF.

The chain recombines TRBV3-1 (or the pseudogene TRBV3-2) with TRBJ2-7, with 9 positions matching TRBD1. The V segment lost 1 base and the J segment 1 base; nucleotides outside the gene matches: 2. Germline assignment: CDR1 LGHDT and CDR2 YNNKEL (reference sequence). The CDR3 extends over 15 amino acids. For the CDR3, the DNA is TGTGCCAGCAGCCAAGGGGGGACAGGGTCCTACGAGCAGTACTTC. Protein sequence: CASSQGGTGSYEQYF.

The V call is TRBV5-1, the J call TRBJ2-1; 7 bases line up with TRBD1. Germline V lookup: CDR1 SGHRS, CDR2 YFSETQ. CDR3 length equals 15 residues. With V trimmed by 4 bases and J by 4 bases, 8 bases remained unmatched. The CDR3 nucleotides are TGCGCCAGCAGCGAGGGGGCTACTACGTACAATGAGCAGTTCTTC. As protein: CASSEGATTYNEQFF.

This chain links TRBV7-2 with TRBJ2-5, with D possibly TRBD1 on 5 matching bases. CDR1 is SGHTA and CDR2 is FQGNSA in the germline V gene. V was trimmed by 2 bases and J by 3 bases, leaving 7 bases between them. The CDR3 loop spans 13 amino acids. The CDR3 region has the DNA TGTGCCAGCAGCTTAAGCAGGGAAGAGACCCAGTACTTC. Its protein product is CASSLSREETQYF.

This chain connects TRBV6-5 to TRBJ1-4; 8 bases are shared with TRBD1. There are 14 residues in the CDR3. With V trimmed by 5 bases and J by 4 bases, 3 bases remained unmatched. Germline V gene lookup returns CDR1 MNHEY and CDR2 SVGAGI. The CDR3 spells CASSRTGINEKLFF. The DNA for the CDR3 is TGTGCCAGCAGTAGGACAGGGATTAATGAAAAACTGTTTTTT.

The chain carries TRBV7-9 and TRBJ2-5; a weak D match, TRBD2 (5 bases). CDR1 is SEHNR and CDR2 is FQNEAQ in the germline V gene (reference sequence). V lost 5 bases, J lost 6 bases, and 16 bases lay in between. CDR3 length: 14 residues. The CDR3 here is CASSLDAGVQTQYF. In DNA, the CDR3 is TGTGCCAGCAGCCTCGACGCGGGCGTACAGACCCAGTACTTC.

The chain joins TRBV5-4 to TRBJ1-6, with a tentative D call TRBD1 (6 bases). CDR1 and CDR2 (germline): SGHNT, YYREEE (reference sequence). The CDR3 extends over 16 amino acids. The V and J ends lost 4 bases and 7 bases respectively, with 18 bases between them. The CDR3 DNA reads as TGTGCCAGCAGCCCCGGGGGCAGGCGGGGGAATTCACCCCTCCACTTT. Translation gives CASSPGGRRGNSPLHF. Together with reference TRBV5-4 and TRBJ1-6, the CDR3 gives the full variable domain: ETGVTQSPTHLIKTRGQQVTLRCSSQSGHNTVSWYQQALGQGPQFIFQYYREEENGRGNFPPRFSGLQFPNYSSELNVNALELDDSALYLCASSPGGRRGNSPLHFGNGTRLTVT.

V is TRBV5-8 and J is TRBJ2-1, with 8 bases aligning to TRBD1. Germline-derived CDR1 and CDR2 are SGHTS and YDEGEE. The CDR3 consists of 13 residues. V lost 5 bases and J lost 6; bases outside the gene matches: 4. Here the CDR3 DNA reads TGTGCCAGCAGGGACAGGGTAGGCAATGAGCAGTTCTTC. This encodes CASRDRVGNEQFF. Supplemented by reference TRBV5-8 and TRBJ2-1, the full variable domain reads EAGVTQSPTHLIKTRGQQATLRCSPISGHTSVYWYQQALGLGLQFLLWYDEGEERNRGNFPPRFSGRQFPNYSSELNVNALELEDSALYLCASRDRVGNEQFFGPGTRLTVL.

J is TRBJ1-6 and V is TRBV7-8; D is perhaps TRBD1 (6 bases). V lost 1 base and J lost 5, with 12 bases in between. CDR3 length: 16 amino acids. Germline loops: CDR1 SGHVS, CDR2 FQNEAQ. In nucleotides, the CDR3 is TGTGCCAGCAGCTTAGTCCGACAGGCTAATAATTCACCCCTCCACTTT. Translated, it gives CASSLVRQANNSPLHF.

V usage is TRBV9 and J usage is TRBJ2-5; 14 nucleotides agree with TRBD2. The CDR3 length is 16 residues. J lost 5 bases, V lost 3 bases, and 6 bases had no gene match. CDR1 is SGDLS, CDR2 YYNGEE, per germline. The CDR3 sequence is CASSARLAGGLETQYF. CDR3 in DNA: TGTGCCAGCAGCGCTAGACTAGCGGGGGGGCTTGAGACCCAGTACTTC.

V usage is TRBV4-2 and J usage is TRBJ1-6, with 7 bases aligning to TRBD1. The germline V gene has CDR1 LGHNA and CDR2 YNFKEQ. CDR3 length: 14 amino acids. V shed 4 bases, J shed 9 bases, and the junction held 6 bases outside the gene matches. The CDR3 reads CASSRDRVSSPLHF. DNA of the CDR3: TGTGCCAGCAGCCGTGACAGGGTTTCTTCACCCCTCCACTTT.

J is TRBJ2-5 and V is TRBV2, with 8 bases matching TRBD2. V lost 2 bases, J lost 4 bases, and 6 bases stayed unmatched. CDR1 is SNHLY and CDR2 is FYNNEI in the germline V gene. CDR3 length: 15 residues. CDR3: CASSERGGLAETQYF. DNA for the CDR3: TGTGCCAGCAGTGAACGGGGGGGGTTAGCAGAGACCCAGTACTTC.

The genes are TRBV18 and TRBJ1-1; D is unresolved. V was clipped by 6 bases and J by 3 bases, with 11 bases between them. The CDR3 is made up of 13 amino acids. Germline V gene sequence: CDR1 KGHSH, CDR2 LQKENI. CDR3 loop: CASSSREDTEAFF. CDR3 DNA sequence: TGTGCCAGCTCGTCGAGAGAGGACACTGAAGCTTTCTTT.

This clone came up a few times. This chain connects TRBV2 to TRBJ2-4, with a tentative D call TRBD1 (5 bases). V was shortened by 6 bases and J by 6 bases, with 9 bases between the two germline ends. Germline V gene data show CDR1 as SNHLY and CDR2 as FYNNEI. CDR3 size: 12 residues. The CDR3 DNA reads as TGTGCCAGCAGACAGGAATCAAACATTCAGTACTTC. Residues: CASRQESNIQYF.

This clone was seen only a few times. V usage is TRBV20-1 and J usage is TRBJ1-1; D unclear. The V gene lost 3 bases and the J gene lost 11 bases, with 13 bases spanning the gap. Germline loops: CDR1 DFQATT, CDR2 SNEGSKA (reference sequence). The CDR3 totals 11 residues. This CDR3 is CSASTAVVAFF. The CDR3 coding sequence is TGCAGTGCTAGCACAGCGGTTGTGGCTTTCTTT.

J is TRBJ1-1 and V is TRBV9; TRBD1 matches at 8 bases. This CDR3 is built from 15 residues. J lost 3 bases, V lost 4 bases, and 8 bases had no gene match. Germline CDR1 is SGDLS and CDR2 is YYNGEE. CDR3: CASSFPGGWDTEAFF. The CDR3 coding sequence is TGTGCCAGCAGCTTCCCAGGGGGCTGGGACACTGAAGCTTTCTTT.